These T cell receptor beta chains were read from a single sample in a study of cytomegalovirus exposure and HLA in healthy donors. Using immunoSEQ multiplex PCR, the repertoire was profiled, and TCRdb retains in-frame clones only, with some absent. The sample includes approximately 180,000 clones, more than 75% of them seen just once. The specimen sequenced was PBMCs. The source is a girl less than two years old in good health and CMV-seronegative. Both conserved end residues are part of each CDR3. Fields, in order: D gene, V gene, J gene, CDR3 protein. A D gene is named only where the DNA matches it firmly.

D: .; V: TRBV27; J: TRBJ2-2; CDR3: CASSYHRNTGELFF
D: .; V: TRBV4-1; J: TRBJ2-7; CDR3: CASSQVLGGLDYEQYF
D: .; V: TRBV11-3; J: TRBJ2-3; CDR3: CASQDSSTDTQYF
D: .; V: TRBV30; J: TRBJ2-6; CDR3: CAWSPTGRGANVLTF
D: .; V: TRBV5-1; J: TRBJ2-1; CDR3: CASSGFSRINEQFF
D: .; V: TRBV5-4; J: TRBJ1-1; CDR3: CASSLQGSSEALF
D: .; V: TRBV7-2; J: TRBJ2-7; CDR3: CASSITGTGYEQYF
D: TRBD1; V: TRBV5-1; J: TRBJ2-7; CDR3: CASSLRDRVYEQYF
D: .; V: TRBV7-3; J: TRBJ2-2; CDR3: CASSLFASTGELFF
D: .; V: TRBV20-1; J: TRBJ1-2; CDR3: CSLRASYGYTF
D: TRBD2; V: TRBV2; J: TRBJ2-7; CDR3: CASRIEPGLAEPYEQYF
D: .; V: TRBV5-6; J: TRBJ2-7; CDR3: CASSSQGRSSYEQYF
D: .; V: TRBV25-1; J: TRBJ2-5; CDR3: CASSEYMGEEWETQYF
D: .; V: TRBV10-3; J: TRBJ2-3; CDR3: CAISQNREPDTQYF
D: TRBD2; V: TRBV27; J: TRBJ2-4; CDR3: CASSLTSGRLAKNIQYF
D: TRBD2; V: TRBV27; J: TRBJ2-1; CDR3: CASSPGTTGTMQFF
D: .; V: TRBV7-9; J: TRBJ2-4; CDR3: CASSSGSAKNIQYF
D: .; V: TRBV6-1; J: TRBJ1-6; CDR3: CASSRHSSPLHF
D: TRBD1; V: TRBV30; J: TRBJ2-3; CDR3: CAWRDRGWDTQYF
D: .; V: TRBV30; J: TRBJ1-6; CDR3: CAWIGGQGNSPLHF
D: .; V: TRBV6-4; J: TRBJ2-1; CDR3: CASSDSITGRVSEQFF
D: .; V: TRBV2; J: TRBJ1-1; CDR3: CASSDRGTEAFF
D: .; V: TRBV30; J: TRBJ1-2; CDR3: CAWGSGGEIGYGYTF
D: .; V: TRBV5-6; J: TRBJ1-1; CDR3: CASSEDSMNTEAFF
D: .; V: TRBV2; J: TRBJ1-2; CDR3: CASRRGFNYGYTF
D: TRBD2; V: TRBV5-4; J: TRBJ2-1; CDR3: CASSLATSGYNEQFF
D: TRBD1; V: TRBV4-1; J: TRBJ1-2; CDR3: CASSLLQGMDYGYTF
D: .; V: TRBV4-1; J: TRBJ2-5; CDR3: CASSQVWSHEKTQYF
D: TRBD2; V: TRBV9; J: TRBJ2-3; CDR3: CASSGRGYMDTQYF
D: TRBD1; V: TRBV5-1; J: TRBJ1-6; CDR3: CASSFDFTGGNSPLHF